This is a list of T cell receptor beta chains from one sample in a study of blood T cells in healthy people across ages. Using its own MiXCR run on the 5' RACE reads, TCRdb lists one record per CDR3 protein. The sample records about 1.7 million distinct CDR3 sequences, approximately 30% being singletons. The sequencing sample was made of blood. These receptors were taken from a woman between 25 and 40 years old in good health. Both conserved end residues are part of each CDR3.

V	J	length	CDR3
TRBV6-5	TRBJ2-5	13	CASTGTPVGTQYF
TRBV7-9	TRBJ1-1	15	CASSSLTVLNTEAFF
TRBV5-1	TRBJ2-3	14	CASNRGGLSDTQYF
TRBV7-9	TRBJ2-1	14	CASSLVPAQETQFF
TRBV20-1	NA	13	CSASPQGWGIQYF
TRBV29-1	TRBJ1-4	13	CSVGGGVNEKLFF
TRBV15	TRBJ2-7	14	CATSRDMGGWKQYF
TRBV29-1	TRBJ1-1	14	CSVEGAYRIREAFF
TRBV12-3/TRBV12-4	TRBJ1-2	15	CASSDPGQGRYGYTF
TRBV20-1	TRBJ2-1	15	CSASGLAGGNNEQFF
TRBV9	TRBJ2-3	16	CASSVEDRRFSDTQYF
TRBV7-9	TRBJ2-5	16	CASSLLFGTPQETQYF
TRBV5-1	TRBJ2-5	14	CASSLDSLRETQYF
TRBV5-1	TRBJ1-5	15	CASSLRPRPNQPQHF
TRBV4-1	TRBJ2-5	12	CASSPDGGRQYF
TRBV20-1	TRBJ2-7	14	CSASPSGSTYEQYF
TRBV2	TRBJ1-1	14	CASVRQALNTEAFF
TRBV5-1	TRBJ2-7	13	CASSLRTLDEQYF